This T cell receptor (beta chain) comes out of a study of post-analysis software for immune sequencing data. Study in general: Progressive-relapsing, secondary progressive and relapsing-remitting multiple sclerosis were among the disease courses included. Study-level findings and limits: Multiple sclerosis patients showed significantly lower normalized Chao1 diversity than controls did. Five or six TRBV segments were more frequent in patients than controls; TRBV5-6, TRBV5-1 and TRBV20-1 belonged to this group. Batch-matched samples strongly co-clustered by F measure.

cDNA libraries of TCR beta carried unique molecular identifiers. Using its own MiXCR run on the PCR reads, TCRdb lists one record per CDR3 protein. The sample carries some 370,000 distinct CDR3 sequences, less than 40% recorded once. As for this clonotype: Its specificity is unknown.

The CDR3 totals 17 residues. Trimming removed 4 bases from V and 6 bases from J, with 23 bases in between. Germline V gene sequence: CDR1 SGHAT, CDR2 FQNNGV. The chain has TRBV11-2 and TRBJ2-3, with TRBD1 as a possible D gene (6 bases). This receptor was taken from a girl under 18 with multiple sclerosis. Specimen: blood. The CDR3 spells CASSSPSLGASGDTQYF. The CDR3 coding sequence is TGTGCCAGCAGCTCCCCGAGCTTGGGGGCCTCTGGGGATACGCAGTATTTT.